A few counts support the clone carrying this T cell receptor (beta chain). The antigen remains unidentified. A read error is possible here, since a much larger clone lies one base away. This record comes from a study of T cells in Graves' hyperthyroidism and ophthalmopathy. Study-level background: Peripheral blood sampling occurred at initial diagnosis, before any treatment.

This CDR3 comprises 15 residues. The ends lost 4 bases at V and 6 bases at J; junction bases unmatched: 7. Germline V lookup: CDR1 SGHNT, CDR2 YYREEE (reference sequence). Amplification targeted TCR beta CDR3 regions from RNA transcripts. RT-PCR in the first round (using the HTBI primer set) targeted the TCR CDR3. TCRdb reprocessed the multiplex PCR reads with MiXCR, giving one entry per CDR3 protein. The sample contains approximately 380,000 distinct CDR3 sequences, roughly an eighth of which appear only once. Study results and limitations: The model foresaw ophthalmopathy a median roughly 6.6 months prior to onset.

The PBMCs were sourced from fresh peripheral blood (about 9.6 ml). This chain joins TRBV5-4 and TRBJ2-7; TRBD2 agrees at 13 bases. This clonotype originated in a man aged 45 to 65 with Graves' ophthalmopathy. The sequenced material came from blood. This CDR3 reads CASSTRTSGSFEQYF. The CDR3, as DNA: TGTGCCAGCAGCACAAGGACTAGCGGGAGTTTCGAGCAGTACTTC.